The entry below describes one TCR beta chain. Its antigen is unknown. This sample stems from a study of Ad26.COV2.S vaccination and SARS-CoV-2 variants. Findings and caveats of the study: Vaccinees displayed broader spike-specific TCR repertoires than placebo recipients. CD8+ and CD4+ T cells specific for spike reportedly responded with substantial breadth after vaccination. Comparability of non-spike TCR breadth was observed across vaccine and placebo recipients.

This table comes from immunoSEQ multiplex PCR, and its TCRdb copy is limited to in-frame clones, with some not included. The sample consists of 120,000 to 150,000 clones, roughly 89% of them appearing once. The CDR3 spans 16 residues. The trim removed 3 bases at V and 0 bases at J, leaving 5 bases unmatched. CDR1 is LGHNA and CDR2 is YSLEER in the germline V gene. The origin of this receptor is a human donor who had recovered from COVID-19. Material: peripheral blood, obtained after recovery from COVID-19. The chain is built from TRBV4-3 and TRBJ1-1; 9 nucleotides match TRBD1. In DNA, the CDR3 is TGCGCCAGCAGCCAGGGGGGACAGGGTATGAACACTGAAGCTTTCTTT. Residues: CASSQGGQGMNTEAFF.